This TCR beta chain was sequenced during a study of regulatory T cells in long-lasting Graves disease. Overall study: Under 3 months of antithyroid drugs had been taken by newly diagnosed Graves' patients.

The V end lost 2 bases, the J end lost 4 bases, and 5 bases lay between the germline ends. This CDR3 spans 12 amino acids. Germline V gene data show CDR1 as MNHNS and CDR2 as SASEGT. Building of the TCR beta libraries involved iRepertoire HTBI primers and Arm-PCR of CDR3 regions. TCRdb called the multiplex PCR reads again in MiXCR, with one record for every CDR3 protein. The table lists more than 300,000 distinct CDR3 sequences, 10% to 15% of them singletons. This clonotype was recorded a few times. Its antigen remains unidentified. Time point defined: newly diagnosed GD, antithyroid drugs for less than 3 months. Researchers made the TCR library from RNA that was extracted from PBMCs. General study results and limits: For persistent Graves' patients, TCR diversity was lower than for newly diagnosed ones.

The same data also went into a second study, on T cells in Graves' hyperthyroidism and ophthalmopathy. This second study notes: Carried out on the TCR CDR3, a first-round RT-PCR used the HTBI primer set. From stable hyperthyroidism, ophthalmopathy was set apart by a 13 V-J model.

The TCR sequence derives from a young woman with Graves disease. Sequences were derived from peripheral blood mononuclear cells (PBMCs), sampled at new diagnosis, from a patient treated with antithyroid drugs. The chain uses TRBV6-1 and TRBJ1-2; D ambiguous. The CDR3 region has the DNA TGTGCCAGCAGTGAATTTGGCTATGGCTACACCTTC. Residues: CASSEFGYGYTF.